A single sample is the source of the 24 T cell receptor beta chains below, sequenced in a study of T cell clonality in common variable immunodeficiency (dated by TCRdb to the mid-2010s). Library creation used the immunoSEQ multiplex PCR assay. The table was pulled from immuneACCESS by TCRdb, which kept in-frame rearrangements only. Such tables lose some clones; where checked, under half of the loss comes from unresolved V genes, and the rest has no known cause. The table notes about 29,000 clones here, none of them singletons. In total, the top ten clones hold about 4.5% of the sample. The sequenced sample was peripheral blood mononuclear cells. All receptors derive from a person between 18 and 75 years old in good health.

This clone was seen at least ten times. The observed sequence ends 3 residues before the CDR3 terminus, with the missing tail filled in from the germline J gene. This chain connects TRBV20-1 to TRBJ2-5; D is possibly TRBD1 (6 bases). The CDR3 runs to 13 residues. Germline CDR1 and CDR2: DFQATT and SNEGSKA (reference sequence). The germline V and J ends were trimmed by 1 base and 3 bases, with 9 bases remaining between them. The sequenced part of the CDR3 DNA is TGCAGTGCTAGAGTCGGGACAAAAGAGACC. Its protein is CSARVGTKET. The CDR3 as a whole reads CSARVGTKETQYF.

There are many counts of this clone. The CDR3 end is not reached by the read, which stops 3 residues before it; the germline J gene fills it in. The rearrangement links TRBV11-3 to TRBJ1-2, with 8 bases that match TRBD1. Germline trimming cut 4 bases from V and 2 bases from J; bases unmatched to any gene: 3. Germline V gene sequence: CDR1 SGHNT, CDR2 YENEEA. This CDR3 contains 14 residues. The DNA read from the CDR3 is TGTGCCAGCAGCTACAGGGGGTCGAACTATGGC. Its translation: CASSYRGSNYG. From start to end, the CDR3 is CASSYRGSNYGYTF.

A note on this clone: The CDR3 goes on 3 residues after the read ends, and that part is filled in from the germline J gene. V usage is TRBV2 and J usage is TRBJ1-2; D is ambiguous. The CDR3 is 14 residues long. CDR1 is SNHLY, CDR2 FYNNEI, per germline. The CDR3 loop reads CASKLAGGIDDYTF. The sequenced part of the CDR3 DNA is TGTGCCAGCAAGCTAGCGGGAGGTATCGATGAC.

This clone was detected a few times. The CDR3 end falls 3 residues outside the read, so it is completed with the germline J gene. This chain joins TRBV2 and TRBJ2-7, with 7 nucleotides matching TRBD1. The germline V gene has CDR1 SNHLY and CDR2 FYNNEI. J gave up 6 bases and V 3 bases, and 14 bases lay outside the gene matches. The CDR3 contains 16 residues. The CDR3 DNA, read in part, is TGTGCCAGCAGTGACTGCGAGACAGGGTGGTGGTGCGAG. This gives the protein CASSDCETGWWCE. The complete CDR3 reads CASSDCETGWWCEQYF.

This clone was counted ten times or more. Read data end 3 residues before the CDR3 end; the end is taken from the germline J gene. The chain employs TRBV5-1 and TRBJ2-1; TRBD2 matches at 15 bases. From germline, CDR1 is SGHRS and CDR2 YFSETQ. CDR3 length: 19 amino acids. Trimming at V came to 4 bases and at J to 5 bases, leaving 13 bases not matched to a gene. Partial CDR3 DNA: TGCGCCAGCAGCACTGGACTAGCGGGAGGGCCCCTTACAGACAATGAG. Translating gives CASSTGLAGGPLTDNE. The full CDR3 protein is CASSTGLAGGPLTDNEQFF.

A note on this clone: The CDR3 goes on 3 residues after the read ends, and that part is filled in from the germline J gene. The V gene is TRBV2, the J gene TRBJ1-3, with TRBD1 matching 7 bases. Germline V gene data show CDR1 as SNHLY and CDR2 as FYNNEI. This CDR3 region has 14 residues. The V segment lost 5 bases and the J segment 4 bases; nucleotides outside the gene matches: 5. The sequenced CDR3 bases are TGTGCCAGCAGTATTGACAGGGTGGGAAACACC. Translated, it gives CASSIDRVGNT. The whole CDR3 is CASSIDRVGNTIYF.

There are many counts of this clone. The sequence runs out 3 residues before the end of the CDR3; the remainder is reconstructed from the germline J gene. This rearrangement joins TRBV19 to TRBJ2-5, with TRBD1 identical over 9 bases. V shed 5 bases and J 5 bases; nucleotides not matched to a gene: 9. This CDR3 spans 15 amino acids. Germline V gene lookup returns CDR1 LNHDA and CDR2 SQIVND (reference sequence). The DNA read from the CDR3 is TGTGCCAGTAGTGTCTCCGGGACAGGGATTGAGACC. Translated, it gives CASSVSGTGIET. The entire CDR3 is CASSVSGTGIETQYF.

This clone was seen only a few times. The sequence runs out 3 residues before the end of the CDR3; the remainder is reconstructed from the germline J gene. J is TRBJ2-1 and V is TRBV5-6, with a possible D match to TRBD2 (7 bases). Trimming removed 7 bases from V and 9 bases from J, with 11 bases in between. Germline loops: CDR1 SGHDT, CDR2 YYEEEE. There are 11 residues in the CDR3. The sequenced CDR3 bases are TGTGCCAGCGGGGCGGGGGCTGAG. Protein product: CASGAGAE. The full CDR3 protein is CASGAGAEQFF.

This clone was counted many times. The CDR3 DNA, read in part, is TGTGCCAGCAGCCGACAGGGGCATGGC. Amino acids: CASSRQGHG. The CDR3 reads in full as CASSRQGHGYTF. V and J are TRBV5-6 and TRBJ1-2; 8 nucleotides agree with TRBD1. The read finishes 3 residues shy of the CDR3 end, and the germline J gene is used to complete it. This CDR3 region has 12 residues. The V segment lost 4 bases and the J segment 6 bases; nucleotides outside the gene matches: 2. The germline gives CDR1 SGHDT, CDR2 YYEEEE.

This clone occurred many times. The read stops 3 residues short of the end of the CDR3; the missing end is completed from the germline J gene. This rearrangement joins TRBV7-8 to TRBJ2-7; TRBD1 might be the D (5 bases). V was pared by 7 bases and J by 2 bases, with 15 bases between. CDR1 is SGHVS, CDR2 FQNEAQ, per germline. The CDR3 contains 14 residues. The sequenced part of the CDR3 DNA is TGTGCCAGCACCAAAAACAGGATACCCTACGAG. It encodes CASTKNRIPYE. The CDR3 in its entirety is CASTKNRIPYEQYF.

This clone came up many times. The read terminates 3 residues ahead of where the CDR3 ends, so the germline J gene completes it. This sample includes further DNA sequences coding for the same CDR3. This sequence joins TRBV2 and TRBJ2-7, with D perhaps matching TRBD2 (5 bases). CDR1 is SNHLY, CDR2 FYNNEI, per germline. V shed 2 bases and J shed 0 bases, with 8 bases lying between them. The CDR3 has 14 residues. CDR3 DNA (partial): TGTGCCAGCAGTGAACGACTAAGCTCCTACGAG. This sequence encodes CASSERLSSYE. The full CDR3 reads CASSERLSSYEQYF.

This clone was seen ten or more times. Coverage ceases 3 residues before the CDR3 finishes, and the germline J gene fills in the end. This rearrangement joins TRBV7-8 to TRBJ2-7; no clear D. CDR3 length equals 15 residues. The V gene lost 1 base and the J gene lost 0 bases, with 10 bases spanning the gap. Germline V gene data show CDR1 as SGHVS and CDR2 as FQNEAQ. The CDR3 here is CASSLGVSSSYEQYF. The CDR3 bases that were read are TGTGCCAGCAGCTTAGGCGTGTCTAGCTCCTACGAG.

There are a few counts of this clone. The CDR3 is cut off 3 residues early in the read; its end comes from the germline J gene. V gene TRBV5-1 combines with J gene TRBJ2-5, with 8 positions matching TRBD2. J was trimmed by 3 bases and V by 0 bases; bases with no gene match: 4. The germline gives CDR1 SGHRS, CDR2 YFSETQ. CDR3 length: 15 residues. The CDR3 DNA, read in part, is TGCGCCAGCAGCTTGGCCTCGCGGGAGGAAGAGACC. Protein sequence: CASSLASREEET. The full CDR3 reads CASSLASREEETQYF.

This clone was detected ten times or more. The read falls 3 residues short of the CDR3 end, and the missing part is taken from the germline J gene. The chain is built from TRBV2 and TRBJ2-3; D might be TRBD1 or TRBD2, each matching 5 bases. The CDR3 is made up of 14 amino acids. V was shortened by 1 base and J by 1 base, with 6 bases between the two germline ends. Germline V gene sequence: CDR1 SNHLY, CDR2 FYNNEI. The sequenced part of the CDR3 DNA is TGTGCCAGCAGTGAAGGAGGGGGCACAGATACG. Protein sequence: CASSEGGGTDT. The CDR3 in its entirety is CASSEGGGTDTQYF.

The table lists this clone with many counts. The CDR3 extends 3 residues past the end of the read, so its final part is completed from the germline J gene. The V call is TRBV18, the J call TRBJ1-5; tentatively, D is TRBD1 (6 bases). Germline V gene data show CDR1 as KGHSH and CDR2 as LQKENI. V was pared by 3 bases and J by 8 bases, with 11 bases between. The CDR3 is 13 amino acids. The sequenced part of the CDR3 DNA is TGTGCCAGCTCACCGGGGGGGGCAGAGCCC. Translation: CASSPGGAEP. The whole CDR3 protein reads CASSPGGAEPQHF.

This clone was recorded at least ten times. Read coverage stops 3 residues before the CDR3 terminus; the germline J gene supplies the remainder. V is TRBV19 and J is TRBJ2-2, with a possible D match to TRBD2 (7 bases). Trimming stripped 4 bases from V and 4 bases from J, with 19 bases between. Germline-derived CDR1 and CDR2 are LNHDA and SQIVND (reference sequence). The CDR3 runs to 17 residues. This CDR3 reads CASSTAGGRGVTGELFF. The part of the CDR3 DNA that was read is TGTGCCAGTAGTACGGCCGGGGGGCGCGGTGTCACCGGGGAG.

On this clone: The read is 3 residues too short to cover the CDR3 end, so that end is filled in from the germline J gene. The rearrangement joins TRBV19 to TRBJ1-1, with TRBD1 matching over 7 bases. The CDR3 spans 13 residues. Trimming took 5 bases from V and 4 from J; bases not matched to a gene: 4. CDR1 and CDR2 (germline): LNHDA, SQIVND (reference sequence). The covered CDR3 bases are TGTGCCAGTAGTCAACAGGGGAGCACTGAA. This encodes CASSQQGSTE. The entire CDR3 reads CASSQQGSTEAFF.

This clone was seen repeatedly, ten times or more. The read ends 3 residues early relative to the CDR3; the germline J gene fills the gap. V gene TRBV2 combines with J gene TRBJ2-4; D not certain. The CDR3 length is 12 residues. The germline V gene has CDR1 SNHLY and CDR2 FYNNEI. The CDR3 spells CASSRQAVDQYF. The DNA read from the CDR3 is TGTGCCAGCAGTCGGCAGGCCGTCGAT.

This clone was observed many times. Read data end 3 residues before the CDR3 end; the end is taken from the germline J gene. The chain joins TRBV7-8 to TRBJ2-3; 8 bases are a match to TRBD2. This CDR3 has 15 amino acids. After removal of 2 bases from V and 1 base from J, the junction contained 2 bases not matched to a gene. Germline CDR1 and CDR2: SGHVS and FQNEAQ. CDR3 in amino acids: CASSLRREGTDTQYF. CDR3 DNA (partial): TGTGCCAGCAGCTTACGGCGGGAGGGCACAGATACG.

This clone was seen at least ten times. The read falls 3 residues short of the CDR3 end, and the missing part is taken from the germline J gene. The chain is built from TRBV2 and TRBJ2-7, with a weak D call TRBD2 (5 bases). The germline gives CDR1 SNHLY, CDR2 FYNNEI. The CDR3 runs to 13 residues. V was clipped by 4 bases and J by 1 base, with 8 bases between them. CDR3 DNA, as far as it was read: TGTGCCAGCAGTGTGGGCGGGTCCTACGAG. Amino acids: CASSVGGSYE. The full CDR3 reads CASSVGGSYEQYF.

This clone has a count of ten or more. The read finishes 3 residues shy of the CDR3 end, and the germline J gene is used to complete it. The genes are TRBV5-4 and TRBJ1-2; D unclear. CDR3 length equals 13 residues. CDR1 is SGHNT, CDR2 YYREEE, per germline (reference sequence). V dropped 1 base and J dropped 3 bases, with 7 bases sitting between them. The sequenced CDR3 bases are TGTGCCAGCAGCTTGAGGTCAGACTATGGC. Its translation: CASSLRSDYG. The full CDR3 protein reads CASSLRSDYGYTF.

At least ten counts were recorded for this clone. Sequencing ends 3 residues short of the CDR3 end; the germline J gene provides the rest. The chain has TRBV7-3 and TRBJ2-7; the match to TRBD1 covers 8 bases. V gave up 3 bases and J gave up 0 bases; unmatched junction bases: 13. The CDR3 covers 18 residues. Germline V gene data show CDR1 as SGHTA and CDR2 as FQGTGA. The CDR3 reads CASSFQGTPGQDSYEQYF. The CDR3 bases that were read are TGTGCCAGCAGCTTCCAAGGTACACCGGGACAGGACTCCTACGAG.

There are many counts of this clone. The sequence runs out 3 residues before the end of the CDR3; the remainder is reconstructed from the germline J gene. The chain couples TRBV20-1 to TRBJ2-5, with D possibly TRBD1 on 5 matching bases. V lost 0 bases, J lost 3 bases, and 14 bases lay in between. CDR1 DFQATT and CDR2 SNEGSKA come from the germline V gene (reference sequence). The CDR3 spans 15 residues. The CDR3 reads CSARDGKTAKETQYF. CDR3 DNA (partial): TGCAGTGCTAGAGATGGGAAGACAGCGAAAGAGACC.

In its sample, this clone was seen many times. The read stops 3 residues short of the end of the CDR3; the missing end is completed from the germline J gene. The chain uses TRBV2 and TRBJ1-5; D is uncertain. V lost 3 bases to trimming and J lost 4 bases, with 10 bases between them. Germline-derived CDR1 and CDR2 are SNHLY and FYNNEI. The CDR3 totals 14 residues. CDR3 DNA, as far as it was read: TGTGCCAGCAGTGAGAGAGCTACTAATCAGCCC. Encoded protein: CASSERATNQP. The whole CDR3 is CASSERATNQPQHF.